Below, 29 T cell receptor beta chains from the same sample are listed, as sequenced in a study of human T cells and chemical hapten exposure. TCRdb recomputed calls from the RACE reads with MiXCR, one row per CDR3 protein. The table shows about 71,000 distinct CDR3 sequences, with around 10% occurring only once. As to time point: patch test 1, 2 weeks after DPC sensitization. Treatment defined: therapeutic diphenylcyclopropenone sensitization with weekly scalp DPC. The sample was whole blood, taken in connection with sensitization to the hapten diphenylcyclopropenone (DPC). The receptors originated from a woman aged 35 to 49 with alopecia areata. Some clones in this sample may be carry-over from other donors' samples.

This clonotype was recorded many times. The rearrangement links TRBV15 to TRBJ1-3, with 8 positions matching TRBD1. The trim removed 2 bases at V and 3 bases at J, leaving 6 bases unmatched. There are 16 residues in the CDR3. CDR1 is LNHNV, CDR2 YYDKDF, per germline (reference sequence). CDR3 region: CATSRKDRVLGNTIYF. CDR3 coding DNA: TGTGCCACCAGCAGAAAGGACAGGGTCCTTGGAAACACCATATATTTT.

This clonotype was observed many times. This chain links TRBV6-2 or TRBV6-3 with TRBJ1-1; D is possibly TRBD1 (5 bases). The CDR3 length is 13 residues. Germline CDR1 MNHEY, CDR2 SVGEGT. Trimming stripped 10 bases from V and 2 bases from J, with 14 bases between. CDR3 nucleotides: TGTGCCACGGGGGAAGCTAGAAACACTGAAGCTTTCTTT. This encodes CATGEARNTEAFF.

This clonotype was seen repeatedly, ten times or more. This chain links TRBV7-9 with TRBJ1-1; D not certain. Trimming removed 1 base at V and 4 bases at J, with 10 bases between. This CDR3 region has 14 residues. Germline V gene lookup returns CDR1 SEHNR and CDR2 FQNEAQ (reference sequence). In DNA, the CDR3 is TGTGCCAGCAGCTTAGGTATGGGAGGCACTGAAGCTTTCTTT. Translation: CASSLGMGGTEAFF. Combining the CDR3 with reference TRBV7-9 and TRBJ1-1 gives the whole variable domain DTGVSQNPRHKITKRGQNVTFRCDPISEHNRLYWYRQTLGQGPEFLTYFQNEAQLEKSRLLSDRFSAERPKGSFSTLEIQRTEQGDSAMYLCASSLGMGGTEAFFGQGTRLTVV.

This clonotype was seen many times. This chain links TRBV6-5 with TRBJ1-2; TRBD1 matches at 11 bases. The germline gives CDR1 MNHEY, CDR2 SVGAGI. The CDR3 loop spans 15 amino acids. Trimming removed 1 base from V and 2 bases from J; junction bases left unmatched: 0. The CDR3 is CASSYWTGGNYGYTF. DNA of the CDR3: TGTGCCAGCAGTTACTGGACAGGGGGCAACTATGGCTACACCTTC.

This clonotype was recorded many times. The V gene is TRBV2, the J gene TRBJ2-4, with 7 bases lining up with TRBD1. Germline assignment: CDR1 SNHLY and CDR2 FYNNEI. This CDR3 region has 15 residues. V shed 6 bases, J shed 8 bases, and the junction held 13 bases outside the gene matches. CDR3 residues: CASRMMDGTVDIQYF. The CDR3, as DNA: TGTGCCAGCAGGATGATGGACGGGACAGTAGACATTCAGTACTTC. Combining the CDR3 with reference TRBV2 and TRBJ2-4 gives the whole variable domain EPEVTQTPSHQVTQMGQEVILRCVPISNHLYFYWYRQILGQKVEFLVSFYNNEISEKSEIFDDQFSVERPDGSNFTLKIRSTKLEDSAMYFCASRMMDGTVDIQYFGAGTRLSVL.

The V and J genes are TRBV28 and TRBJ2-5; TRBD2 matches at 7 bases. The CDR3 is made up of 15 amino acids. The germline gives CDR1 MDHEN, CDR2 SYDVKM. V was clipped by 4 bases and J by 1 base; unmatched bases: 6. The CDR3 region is CASSWGLQSQETQYF. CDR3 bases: TGTGCCAGCAGTTGGGGACTACAGAGCCAAGAGACCCAGTACTTC.

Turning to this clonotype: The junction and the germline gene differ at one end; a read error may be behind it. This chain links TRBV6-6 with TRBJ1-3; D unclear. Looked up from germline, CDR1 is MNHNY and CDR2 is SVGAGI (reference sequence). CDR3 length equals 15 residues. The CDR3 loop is CASSYQVNSENTIYF. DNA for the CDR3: TGTGCCAGCAGTTACCAGGTTAACTCTGAAAACACCATATATTTT.

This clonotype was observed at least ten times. The CDR3 DNA follows: TGTGCCAGCAGCGGGCAGGGGAAGGAGACCCAGTACTTC. This sequence encodes CASSGQGKETQYF. The chain carries TRBV11-2 and TRBJ2-5, with TRBD1 as a possible D gene (6 bases). Germline CDR1 and CDR2: SGHAT and FQNNGV. The CDR3 sequence is 13 residues long. Trimming removed 5 bases at V and 5 bases at J, with 12 bases between.

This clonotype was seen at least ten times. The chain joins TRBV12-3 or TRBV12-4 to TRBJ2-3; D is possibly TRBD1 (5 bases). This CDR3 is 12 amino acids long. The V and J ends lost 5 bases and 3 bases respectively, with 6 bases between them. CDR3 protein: CASSNRTDTQYF. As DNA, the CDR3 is TGTGCCAGCAGTAACAGGACAGATACGCAGTATTTT.

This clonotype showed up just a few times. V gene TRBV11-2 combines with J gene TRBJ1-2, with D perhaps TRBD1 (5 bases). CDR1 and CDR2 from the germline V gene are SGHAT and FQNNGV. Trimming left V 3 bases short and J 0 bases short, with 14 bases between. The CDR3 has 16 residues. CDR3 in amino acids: CASSFNRRTPNYGYTF. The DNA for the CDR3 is TGTGCCAGCAGCTTTAACAGGAGAACTCCTAACTATGGCTACACCTTC.

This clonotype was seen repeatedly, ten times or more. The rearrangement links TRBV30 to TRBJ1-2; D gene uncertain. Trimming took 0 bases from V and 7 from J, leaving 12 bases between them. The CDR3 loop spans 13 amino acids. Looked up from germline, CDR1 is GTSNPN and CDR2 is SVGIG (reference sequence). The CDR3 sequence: CAWSVGERSGYTF. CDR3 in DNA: TGTGCCTGGAGTGTTGGGGAAAGGAGTGGCTACACCTTC.

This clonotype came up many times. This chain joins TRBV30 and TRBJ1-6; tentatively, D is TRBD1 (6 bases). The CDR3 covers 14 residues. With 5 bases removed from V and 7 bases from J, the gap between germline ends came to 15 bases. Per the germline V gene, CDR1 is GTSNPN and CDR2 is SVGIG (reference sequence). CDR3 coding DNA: TGTGCCTGGCTCCCTGGGGGCCCCAATTCACCCCTCCACTTT. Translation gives CAWLPGGPNSPLHF.

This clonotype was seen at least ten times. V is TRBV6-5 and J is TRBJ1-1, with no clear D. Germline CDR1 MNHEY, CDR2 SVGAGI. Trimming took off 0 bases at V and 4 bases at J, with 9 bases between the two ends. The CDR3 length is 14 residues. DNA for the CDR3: TGTGCCAGCAGTTACTCGAGAGGGTTCACTGAAGCTTTCTTT. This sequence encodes CASSYSRGFTEAFF.

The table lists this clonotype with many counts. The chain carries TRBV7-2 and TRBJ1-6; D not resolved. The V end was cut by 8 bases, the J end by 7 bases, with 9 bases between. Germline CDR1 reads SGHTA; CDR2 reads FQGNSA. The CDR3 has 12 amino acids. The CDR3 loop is CASLRGNSPLHF. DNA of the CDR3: TGTGCCAGCCTCCGGGGAAATTCACCCCTCCACTTT.

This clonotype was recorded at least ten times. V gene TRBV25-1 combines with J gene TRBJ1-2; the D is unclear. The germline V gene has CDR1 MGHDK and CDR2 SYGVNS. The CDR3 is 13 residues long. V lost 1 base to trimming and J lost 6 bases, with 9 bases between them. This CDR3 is CASSEFGRDGYTF. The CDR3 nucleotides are TGTGCCAGCAGTGAATTCGGCAGAGATGGCTACACCTTC.

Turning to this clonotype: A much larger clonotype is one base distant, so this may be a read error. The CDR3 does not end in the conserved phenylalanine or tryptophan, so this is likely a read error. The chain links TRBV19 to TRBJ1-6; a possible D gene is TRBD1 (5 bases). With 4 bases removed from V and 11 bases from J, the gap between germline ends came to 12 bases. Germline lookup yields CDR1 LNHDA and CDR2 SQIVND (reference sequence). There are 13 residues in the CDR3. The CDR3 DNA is TGTGCCAGTAGTACCACCCCGGACACACCCCTCCACTTA. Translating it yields CASSTTPDTPLHL.

CDR3 DNA: TGTGCCAGCAGTTTCTCTGGAAACACCATATATTTT. Translation gives CASSFSGNTIYF. V gene TRBV12-3 or TRBV12-4 combines with J gene TRBJ1-3; D not certain. This CDR3 has 12 amino acids. The V end was cut by 3 bases, the J end by 0 bases, with 0 bases between.

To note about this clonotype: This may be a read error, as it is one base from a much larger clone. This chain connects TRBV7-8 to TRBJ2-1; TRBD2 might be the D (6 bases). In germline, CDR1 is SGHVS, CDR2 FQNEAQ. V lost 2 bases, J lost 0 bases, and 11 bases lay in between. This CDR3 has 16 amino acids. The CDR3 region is CASSLYIAVSYNEQFF. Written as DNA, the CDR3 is TGTGCCAGCAGCTTATATATAGCGGTCTCCTACAATGAGCAGTTCTTC. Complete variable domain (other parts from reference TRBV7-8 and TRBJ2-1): GAGVSQSPRYKVAKRGQDVALRCDPISGHVSLFWYQQALGQGPEFLTYFQNEAQLDKSGLPSDRFFAERPEGSVSTLKIQRTQQEDSAVYLCASSLYIAVSYNEQFFGPGTRLTVL.

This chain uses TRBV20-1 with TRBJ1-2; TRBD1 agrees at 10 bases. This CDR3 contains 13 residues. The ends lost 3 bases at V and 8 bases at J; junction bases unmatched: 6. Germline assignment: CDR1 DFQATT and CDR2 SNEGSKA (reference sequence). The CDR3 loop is CSARGQGLLGYTF. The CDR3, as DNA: TGCAGTGCTAGGGGACAGGGGCTGTTGGGCTACACCTTC.

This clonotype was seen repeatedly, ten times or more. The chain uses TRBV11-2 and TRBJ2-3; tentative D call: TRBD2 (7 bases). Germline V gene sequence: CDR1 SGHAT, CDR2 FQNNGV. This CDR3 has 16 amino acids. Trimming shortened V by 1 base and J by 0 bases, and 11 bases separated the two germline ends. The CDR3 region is CASSLVGGGSTDTQYF. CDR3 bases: TGTGCCAGCAGCTTAGTGGGCGGGGGCAGCACAGATACGCAGTATTTT.

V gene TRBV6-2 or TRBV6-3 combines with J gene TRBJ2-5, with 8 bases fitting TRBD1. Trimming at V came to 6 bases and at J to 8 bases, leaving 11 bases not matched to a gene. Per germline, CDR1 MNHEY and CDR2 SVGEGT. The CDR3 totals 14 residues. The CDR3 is CASSPTGGSRTQYF. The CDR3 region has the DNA TGTGCCAGCAGCCCAACAGGGGGGAGCAGAACCCAGTACTTC.

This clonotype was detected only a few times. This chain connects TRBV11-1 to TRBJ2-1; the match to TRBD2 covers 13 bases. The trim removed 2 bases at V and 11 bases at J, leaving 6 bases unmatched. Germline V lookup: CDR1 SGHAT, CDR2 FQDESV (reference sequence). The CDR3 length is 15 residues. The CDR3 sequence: CASSLSGTSGVKQFF. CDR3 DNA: TGTGCCAGCAGCTTATCTGGGACTAGCGGGGTAAAGCAGTTCTTC.

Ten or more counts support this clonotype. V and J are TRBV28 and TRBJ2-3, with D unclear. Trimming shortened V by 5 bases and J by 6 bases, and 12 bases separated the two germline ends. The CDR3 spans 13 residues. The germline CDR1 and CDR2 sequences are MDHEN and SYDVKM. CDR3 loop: CASSPYLEDTQYF. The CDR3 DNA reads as TGTGCCAGCAGTCCATATCTAGAGGATACGCAGTATTTT.

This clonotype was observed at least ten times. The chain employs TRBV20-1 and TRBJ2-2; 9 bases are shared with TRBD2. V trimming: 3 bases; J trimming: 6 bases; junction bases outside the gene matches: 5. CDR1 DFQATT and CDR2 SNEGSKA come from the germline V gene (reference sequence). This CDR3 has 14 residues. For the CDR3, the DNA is TGCAGTGCTAGCCGGGGACTAGCTCCCGGGGAGCTGTTTTTT. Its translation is CSASRGLAPGELFF.

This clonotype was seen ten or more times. The CDR3 DNA sequence: TGTGCCACCCATGCACCAGGGGGCGGCTACACCTTC. Translating gives CATHAPGGGYTF. The chain couples TRBV28 to TRBJ1-2, with 8 bases aligning to TRBD1. Germline-derived CDR1 and CDR2 are MDHEN and SYDVKM. J gave up 8 bases and V 10 bases, and 9 bases lay outside the gene matches. The CDR3 totals 12 residues.

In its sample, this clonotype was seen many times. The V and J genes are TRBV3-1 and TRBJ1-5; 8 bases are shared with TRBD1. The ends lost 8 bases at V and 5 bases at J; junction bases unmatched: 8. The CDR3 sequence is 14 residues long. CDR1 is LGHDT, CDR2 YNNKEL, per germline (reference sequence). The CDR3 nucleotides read TGTGCCAGCTCTACCGGGACAGGCTATCAGCCCCAGCATTTT. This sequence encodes CASSTGTGYQPQHF. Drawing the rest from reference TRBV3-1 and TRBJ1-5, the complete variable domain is DTAVSQTPKYLVTQMGNDKSIKCEQNLGHDTMYWYKQDSKKFLKIMFSYNNKELIINETVPNRFSPKSPDKAHLNLHINSLELGDSAVYFCASSTGTGYQPQHFGDGTRLSIL.

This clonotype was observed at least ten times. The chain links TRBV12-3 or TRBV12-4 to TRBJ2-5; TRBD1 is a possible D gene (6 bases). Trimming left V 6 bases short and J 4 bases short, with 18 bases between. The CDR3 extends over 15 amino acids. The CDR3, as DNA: TGTGCCAGCAGAGCAACAGGGTCCGGAGGAGAGACCCAGTACTTC. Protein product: CASRATGSGGETQYF.

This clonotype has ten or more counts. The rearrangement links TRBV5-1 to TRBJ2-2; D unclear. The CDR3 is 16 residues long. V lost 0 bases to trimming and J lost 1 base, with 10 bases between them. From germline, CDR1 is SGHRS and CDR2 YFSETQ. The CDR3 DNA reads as TGCGCCAGCAGCTTGGATAATGGCGGGAACACCGGGGAGCTGTTTTTT. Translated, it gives CASSLDNGGNTGELFF.

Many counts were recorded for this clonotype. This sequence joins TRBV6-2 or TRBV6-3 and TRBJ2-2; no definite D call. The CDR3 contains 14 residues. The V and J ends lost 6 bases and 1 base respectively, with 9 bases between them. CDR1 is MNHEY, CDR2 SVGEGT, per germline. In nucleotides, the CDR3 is TGTGCCAGCAGGCCATTAATGAACACCGGGGAGCTGTTTTTT. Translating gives CASRPLMNTGELFF.